Following are 5 T cell receptor beta chains from one sample sequenced in a study of T cells expressing NK-cell markers. Following a re-call of the 5' RACE reads, TCRdb has one entry per CDR3 protein and lacks DNA. This repertoire includes roughly 390,000 distinct CDR3 sequences. What was sequenced was blood T cells: a sorted CD56 or NKG2C T cell subset, CD4+ or CD8+ T cells, or bulk PBMC T cells (not recorded which). The receptors stem from a man aged 18-75 years in good health.

The J gene is TRBJ2-3, the V gene TRBV7-8; the TCRdb call, TRBD1, lacks DNA for checking. This CDR3 region has 16 residues. Germline CDR1 and CDR2: SGHVS and FQNEAQ. This chain's CDR3 is CASSPRGAASTDTQYF.

The chain combines TRBV6-1 with TRBJ1-1. The CDR3 is made up of 13 amino acids. CDR1 is MNHNS, CDR2 SASEGT, per germline. CDR3 residues: CASIAPPGGKAFF.

The rearrangement links TRBV2 to TRBJ1-6; TCRdb's D gene call, TRBD1, goes unchecked for lack of DNA. CDR1 and CDR2 (germline): SNHLY, FYNNEI. This CDR3 is built from 15 residues. This CDR3 is CASSGTGTLASPLHF.

V is TRBV6-1 and J is TRBJ1-2; TCRdb gives TRBD1 as the D gene, but with no DNA this cannot be confirmed. Germline lookup yields CDR1 MNHNS and CDR2 SASEGT. The CDR3 has 14 residues. CDR3 sequence reads: CASSERVRSSTVTF.

V usage is TRBV6-1 and J usage is TRBJ2-3; TCRdb proposes TRBD1, but this gene call is untestable without DNA. The CDR3 has 15 amino acids. Per the germline V gene, CDR1 is MNHNS and CDR2 is SASEGT. The CDR3 sequence: CASSVWGQGTDTQYF.